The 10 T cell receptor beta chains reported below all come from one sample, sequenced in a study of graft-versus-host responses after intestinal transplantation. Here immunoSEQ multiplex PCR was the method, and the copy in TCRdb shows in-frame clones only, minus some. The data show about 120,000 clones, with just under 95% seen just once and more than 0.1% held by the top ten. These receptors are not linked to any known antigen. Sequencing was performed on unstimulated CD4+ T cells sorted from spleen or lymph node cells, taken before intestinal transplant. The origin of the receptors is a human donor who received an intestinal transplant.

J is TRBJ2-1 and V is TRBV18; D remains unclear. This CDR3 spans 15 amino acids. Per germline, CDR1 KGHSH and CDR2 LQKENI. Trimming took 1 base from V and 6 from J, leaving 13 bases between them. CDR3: CASSPLASRSNEQFF. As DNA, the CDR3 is TGTGCCAGCTCACCACTAGCCTCCCGGTCCAATGAGCAGTTCTTC. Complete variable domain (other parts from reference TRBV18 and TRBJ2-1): NAGVMQNPRHLVRRRGQEARLRCSPMKGHSHVYWYRQLPEEGLKFMVYLQKENIIDESGMPKERFSAEFPKEGPSILRIQQVVRGDSAAYFCASSPLASRSNEQFFGPGTRLTVL.

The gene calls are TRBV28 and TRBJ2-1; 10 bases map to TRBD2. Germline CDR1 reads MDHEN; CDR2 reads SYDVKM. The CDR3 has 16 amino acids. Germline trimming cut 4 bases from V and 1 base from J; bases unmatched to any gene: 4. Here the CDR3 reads CASSSPTSGSYNEQFF. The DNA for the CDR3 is TGTGCCAGCAGTTCGCCGACTAGCGGGTCCTACAATGAGCAGTTCTTC.

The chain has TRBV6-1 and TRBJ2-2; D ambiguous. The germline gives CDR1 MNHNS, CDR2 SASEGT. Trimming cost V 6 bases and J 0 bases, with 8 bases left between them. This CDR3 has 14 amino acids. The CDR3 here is CASRGPANTGELFF. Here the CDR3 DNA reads TGTGCCAGCAGGGGCCCCGCGAACACCGGGGAGCTGTTTTTT.

CDR3: CASSSGTGSYGYTF. The CDR3 bases are TGTGCCAGCAGTTCCGGGACAGGGAGCTATGGCTACACCTTC. The genes are TRBV2 and TRBJ1-2, with TRBD1 matching 9 bases. V gave up 5 bases and J gave up 4 bases; unmatched junction bases: 5. CDR1 is SNHLY and CDR2 is FYNNEI in the germline V gene. This CDR3 comprises 14 residues.

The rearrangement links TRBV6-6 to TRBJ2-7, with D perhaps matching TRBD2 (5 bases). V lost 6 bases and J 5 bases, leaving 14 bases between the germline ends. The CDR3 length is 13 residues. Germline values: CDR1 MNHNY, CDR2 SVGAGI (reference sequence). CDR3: CASRFNEGNEQYF. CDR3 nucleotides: TGTGCCAGCAGGTTCAACGAGGGAAACGAGCAGTACTTC.

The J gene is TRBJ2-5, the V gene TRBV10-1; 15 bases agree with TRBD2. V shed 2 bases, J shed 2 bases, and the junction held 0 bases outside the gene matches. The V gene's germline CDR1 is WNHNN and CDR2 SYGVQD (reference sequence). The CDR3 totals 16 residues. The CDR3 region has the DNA TGCGCCAGCAGTGAGGGACTAGCGGGAGGGCAAGAGACCCAGTACTTC. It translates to CASSEGLAGGQETQYF.

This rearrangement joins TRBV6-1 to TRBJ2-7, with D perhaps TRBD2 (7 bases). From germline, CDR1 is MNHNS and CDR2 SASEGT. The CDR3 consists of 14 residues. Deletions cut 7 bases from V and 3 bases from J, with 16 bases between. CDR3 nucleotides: TGTGCCAGCACTCTAAAGGGGGGGGGCTACGAGCAGTACTTC. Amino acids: CASTLKGGGYEQYF.

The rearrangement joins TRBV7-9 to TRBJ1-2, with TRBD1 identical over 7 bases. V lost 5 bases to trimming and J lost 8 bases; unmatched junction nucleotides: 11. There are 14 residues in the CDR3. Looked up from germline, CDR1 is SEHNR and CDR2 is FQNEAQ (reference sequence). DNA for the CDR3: TGTGCCAGCAGCCCCGACAGGGAGTCAGGCGGCTACACCTTC. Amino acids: CASSPDRESGGYTF.

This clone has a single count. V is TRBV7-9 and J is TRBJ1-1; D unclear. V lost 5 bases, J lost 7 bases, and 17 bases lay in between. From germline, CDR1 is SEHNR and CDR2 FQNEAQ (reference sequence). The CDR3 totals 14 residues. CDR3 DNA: TGTGCCAGCAGCCCACCTGGCCTTTGGGGTGAAGCTTTCTTT. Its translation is CASSPPGLWGEAFF.

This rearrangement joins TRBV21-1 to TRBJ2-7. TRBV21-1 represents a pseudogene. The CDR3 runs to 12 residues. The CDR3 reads CASSKGIYEQYF. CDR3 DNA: TGTGCCAGCAGCAAAGGGATTTACGAGCAGTACTTC.